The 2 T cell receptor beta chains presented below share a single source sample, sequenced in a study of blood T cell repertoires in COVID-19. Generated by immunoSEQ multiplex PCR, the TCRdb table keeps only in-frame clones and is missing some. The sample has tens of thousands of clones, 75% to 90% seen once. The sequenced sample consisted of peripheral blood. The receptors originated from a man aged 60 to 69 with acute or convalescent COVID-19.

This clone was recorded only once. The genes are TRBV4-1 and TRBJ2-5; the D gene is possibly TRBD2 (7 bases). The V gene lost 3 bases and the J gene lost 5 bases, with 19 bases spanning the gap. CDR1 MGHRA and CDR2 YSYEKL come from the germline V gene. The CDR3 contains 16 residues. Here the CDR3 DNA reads TGCGCCAGCAGCCACCGGAAAGGGGGGGCGGGGGAGACCCAGTACTTC. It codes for CASSHRKGGAGETQYF.

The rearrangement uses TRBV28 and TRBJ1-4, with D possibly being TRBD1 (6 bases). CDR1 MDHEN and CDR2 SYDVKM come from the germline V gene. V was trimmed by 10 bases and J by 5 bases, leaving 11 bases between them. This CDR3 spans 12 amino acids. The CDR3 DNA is TGTGCCACCCTGGACAGCAATGAAAAACTGTTTTTT. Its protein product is CATLDSNEKLFF.